This T cell receptor beta chain originates from a study of blood T cells in healthy people across ages. Per germline, CDR1 MNHEY and CDR2 SMNVEV (reference sequence). The CDR3 extends over 16 amino acids. V shed 6 bases and J 2 bases; nucleotides not matched to a gene: 8. As for this clonotype: Its specificity is not known.

Together with a sample-barcoded 5' primer, a J-beta primer mix was included in a second PCR lasting about 7 to 11 cycles. In TCRdb, the 5' RACE reads were re-called with MiXCR into one record per CDR3 protein. This sample yields around 1.5 million distinct CDR3 sequences, of which around 42% are seen a single time; 7.9% belongs to the top ten. Broader study findings: Estimated diversity across one million T cells was deemed an underestimate. Per million T cells, the diversity of TCR beta decreased roughly linearly as age advanced.

This receptor was obtained from a young woman in good health. Sample: blood. This chain connects TRBV27 to TRBJ2-7; 12 bases align to TRBD2. The CDR3 DNA reads as TGTGCCAGCAGGGACAGGGGGACTAGCGGGCCCTACGAGCAGTACTTC. Protein sequence: CASRDRGTSGPYEQYF.